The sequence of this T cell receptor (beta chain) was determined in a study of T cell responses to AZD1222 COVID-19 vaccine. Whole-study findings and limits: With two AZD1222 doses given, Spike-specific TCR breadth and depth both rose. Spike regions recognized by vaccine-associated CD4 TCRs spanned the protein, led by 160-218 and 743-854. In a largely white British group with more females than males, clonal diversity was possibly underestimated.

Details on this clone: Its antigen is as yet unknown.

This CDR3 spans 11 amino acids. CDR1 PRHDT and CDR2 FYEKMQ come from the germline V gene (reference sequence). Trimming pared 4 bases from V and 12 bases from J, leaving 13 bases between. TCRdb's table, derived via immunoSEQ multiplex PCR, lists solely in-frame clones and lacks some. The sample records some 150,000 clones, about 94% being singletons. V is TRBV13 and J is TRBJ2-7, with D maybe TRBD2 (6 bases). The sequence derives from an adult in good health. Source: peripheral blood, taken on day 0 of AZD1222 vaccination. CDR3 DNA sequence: TGTGCCAGCAGCTGGACGGGGGTTGCGTACTTC. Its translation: CASSWTGVAYF.